This passage covers 17 T cell receptor beta chains from one sample sequenced in a study of CD8+CD57+ T cells in acquired aplastic anemia. CDR3 and TCR beta VDJ profiling relied on a genomic DNA template. Via MiXCR, TCRdb re-called the reads, giving one row per CDR3 protein. The repertoire holds about 220,000 distinct CDR3 sequences, with approximately 35% as singletons. The sequencing input was sorted CD4+, CD8+, or CD8+CD57+ T cells (not recorded which) from PBMCs. Every receptor here comes from a human donor in good health, serving as a control.

At least ten counts were recorded for this clonotype. The chain combines TRBV15 with TRBJ1-1, with D unresolved. CDR1 and CDR2 from the germline V gene are LNHNV and YYDKDF (reference sequence). This CDR3 comprises 16 residues. Trimming took off 3 bases at V and 5 bases at J, with 19 bases between the two ends. The CDR3 is CATSRVRYDGRTEAFF. The CDR3 DNA sequence: TGTGCCACCAGCAGGGTACGGTACGACGGGAGGACTGAAGCTTTCTTT.

The chain couples TRBV10-3 to TRBJ2-3, with D unclear. V lost 10 bases and J lost 6, with 20 bases in between. CDR1 and CDR2 from the germline V gene are ENHRY and SYGVKD. The CDR3 is 14 amino acids. In DNA, the CDR3 is TGTGCCACCCTATACTCGCCGAACACTGATACGCAGTATTTT. Translation: CATLYSPNTDTQYF.

Remarks on this clonotype: A read error may be the cause here, since a much bigger clone is one base away. The rearrangement uses TRBV6-1 and TRBJ2-7; unclear D gene. With 4 bases removed from V and 8 bases from J, the gap between germline ends came to 18 bases. The germline CDR1 and CDR2 sequences are MNHNS and SASEGT. The CDR3 is 14 residues long. The CDR3 spells CASSGHSAGQKQYF. In nucleotides, the CDR3 is TGTGCCAGCAGTGGACACTCAGCAGGCCAGAAGCAGTACTTC.

This clonotype has ten or more counts. V and J are TRBV20-1 and TRBJ1-3; D gene unclear. The CDR3 loop spans 12 amino acids. The germline V gene has CDR1 DFQATT and CDR2 SNEGSKA (reference sequence). V was clipped by 1 base and J by 3 bases, with 4 bases between them. CDR3 DNA sequence: TGCAGTGCTAGAGTCGGTGGAAACACCATATATTTT. It encodes CSARVGGNTIYF.

Remarks on this clonotype: A much bigger clone sits one base away, suggesting this may be a read error. The chain recombines TRBV7-8 with TRBJ1-1, with a weak D call TRBD1 (6 bases). This CDR3 contains 14 residues. CDR1 is SGHVS and CDR2 is FQNEAQ in the germline V gene. The chain's CDR3 is CASSLVGGVTGAFF. In DNA, the CDR3 is TGTGCCAGCAGCTTAGTTGGGGGCGTCACTGGAGCTTTCTTT.

Regarding this clonotype: Lacking the conserved final phenylalanine or tryptophan, this CDR3 likely reflects a read error. The chain combines TRBV10-3 with TRBJ1-1, with 7 bases matching TRBD1. Germline V gene sequence: CDR1 ENHRY, CDR2 SYGVKD. This CDR3 has 15 amino acids. V shed 11 bases and J 0 bases; nucleotides not matched to a gene: 12. CDR3 bases: TGTGCCTCACTCCGAGGGGACAGTATGAACACTGAAGCTTTCCTT. The encoded protein is CASLRGDSMNTEAFL.

V gene TRBV15 combines with J gene TRBJ1-2, with D possibly being TRBD1 (5 bases). The V end was cut by 0 bases, the J end by 0 bases, with 8 bases between. Germline lookup yields CDR1 LNHNV and CDR2 YYDKDF (reference sequence). This CDR3 is built from 15 residues. The CDR3 here is CATSRDRGANYGYTF. The CDR3 bases are TGTGCCACCAGCAGAGATAGAGGGGCTAACTATGGCTACACCTTC.

This clonotype was counted many times. The genes are TRBV19 and TRBJ2-5, with D perhaps matching TRBD1 or TRBD2 (6 bases each). This CDR3 is 12 amino acids long. Germline V gene data show CDR1 as LNHDA and CDR2 as SQIVND (reference sequence). Trimming stripped 4 bases from V and 7 bases from J, with 10 bases between. Written as DNA, the CDR3 is TGTGCCAGTAGTAACGGGGGCGTGACCCAGTACTTC. This translates into CASSNGGVTQYF.

The chain uses TRBV3-1 and TRBJ2-5; no firm D call. The CDR3 loop spans 10 amino acids. Germline V gives CDR1 LGHDT, CDR2 YNNKEL (reference sequence). Trimming removed 8 bases at V and 9 bases at J, with 10 bases between. The DNA for the CDR3 is TGTGCCAGCCGCGGTCGAGCCCAGTACTTC. Translation: CASRGRAQYF.

Details on this clonotype: Germline is not matched at one junction end, which may reflect a read error. This chain joins TRBV7-2 and TRBJ1-1; D ambiguous. The CDR3 runs to 14 residues. Germline-derived CDR1 and CDR2 are SGHTA and FQGNSA. CDR3 nucleotide sequence: TGTGCCAGCAGCTTAGTAGCAGGAGACACTGAAGCTCTCTTT. This codes for CASSLVAGDTEALF.

The chain links TRBV10-3 to TRBJ2-7, with D uncertain. The CDR3 runs 15 residues. Looked up from germline, CDR1 is ENHRY and CDR2 is SYGVKD. V was trimmed by 0 bases and J by 5 bases, leaving 14 bases between them. The CDR3 nucleotides read TGTGCCATCAGTGAGTCGGGCAGCTTAATGAACGAGCAGTACTTC. Amino acid sequence: CAISESGSLMNEQYF.

This chain connects TRBV5-6 to TRBJ1-2; D uncertain. The ends were cut back, 1 base at V and 0 bases at J, with 16 bases in the middle. The CDR3 runs 17 residues. Germline V gene data show CDR1 as SGHDT and CDR2 as YYEEEE. The CDR3 DNA reads as TGTGCCAGCAGCTTGTGGGCCCCCCCGGGATCTAACTATGGCTACACCTTC. Translated, it gives CASSLWAPPGSNYGYTF.

A single count supports this clonotype. The chain employs TRBV20-1 and TRBJ1-1; D uncertain. The germline gives CDR1 DFQATT, CDR2 SNEGSKA (reference sequence). Between the trimmed V and J ends, which lost 6 bases and 0 bases, there was a span of 17 bases. CDR3 length: 15 residues. The CDR3 loop reads CSAGFGTAMNTEAFF. In DNA, the CDR3 is TGCAGTGCCGGTTTCGGTACAGCGATGAACACTGAAGCTTTCTTT.

This clonotype was recorded at least ten times. The chain combines TRBV20-1 with TRBJ1-2; 9 nucleotides agree with TRBD1. The V gene's germline CDR1 is DFQATT and CDR2 SNEGSKA (reference sequence). V was pared by 6 bases and J by 4 bases, with 9 bases of the junction left unmatched. This CDR3 region has 14 residues. The CDR3 nucleotides read TGCAGTGCCCGAGGACAGGGGCCCGTCTATGGCTACACCTTC. It translates to CSARGQGPVYGYTF.

This clonotype has ten or more counts. This chain uses TRBV4-2 with TRBJ1-5; weak D call: TRBD1 (5 bases). The CDR3 loop spans 15 amino acids. The germline V gene has CDR1 LGHNA and CDR2 YNFKEQ. Trimming shortened V by 1 base and J by 5 bases, and 12 bases separated the two germline ends. Here the CDR3 DNA reads TGTGCCAGCAGCCAAGGGGGCCCGGGGGATCAGCCCCAGCATTTT. As protein: CASSQGGPGDQPQHF.

The J gene is TRBJ2-7, the V gene TRBV27, with a weak D call TRBD1 (6 bases). Trimming removed 4 bases from V and 3 bases from J, with 13 bases in between. The CDR3 consists of 14 residues. The germline CDR1 and CDR2 sequences are MNHEY and SMNVEV (reference sequence). The chain's CDR3 is CASSSDSALYEQYF. CDR3 coding DNA: TGTGCCAGCAGTTCGGACAGCGCGCTCTACGAGCAGTACTTC.

The J gene is TRBJ2-5, the V gene TRBV24-1; TRBD1 agrees at 7 bases. The length of the CDR3 is 15 residues. Germline CDR1 reads KGHDR; CDR2 reads SFDVKD. The ends lost 2 bases at V and 3 bases at J; junction bases unmatched: 5. This CDR3 is CATSDSGTVEETQYF. The CDR3 DNA reads TGTGCCACCAGTGATTCCGGGACAGTCGAAGAGACCCAGTACTTC.